This T cell receptor (beta chain) was sequenced for a study of CD8 T cells in Susac syndrome. The TEMRA cells underwent FACS enrichment, while the CD8+ and CD4+ T cells underwent negative isolation. Reverse transcription used roughly 0.45 to 1 ug RNA and random hexamers. TCRdb redid the calling of the immunoSEQ multiplex PCR reads with MiXCR, one entry per CDR3 protein. The sample lists 95,000 to 150,000 distinct CDR3 sequences, roughly 94% occurring once. The CDR3 extends over 15 amino acids. V lost 1 base and J 3 bases, leaving 9 bases between the germline ends. This chain joins TRBV12-3 or TRBV12-4 and TRBJ2-2, with unresolved D. The TCR comes from a human donor in good health. Sequencing was performed on CD4+ T cells from PBMCs. DNA for the CDR3: TGTGCCAGCAGTTTAGGGACCACGGACACCGGGGAGCTGTTTTTT. Protein sequence: CASSLGTTDTGELFF.